This T cell receptor beta chain was obtained from a study of shared clonotypes between healthy human individuals. Study-level background: CD4 naive and memory got three plates each, CD8 naive two, CD8 memory one.

Terminally differentiated effector memory CD45RA+ cells were left out of the naive CD8 fraction, which was CD45RO-negative and positively selected for CCR7. Execution of the assay was at deep level. For each subset, genomic DNA was distributed in equal portions over several immunoSEQ plates. Produced via immunoSEQ multiplex PCR; TCRdb's table is partial and in-frame only. Here the sample spans about 2,100,000 clones, 85% to 95% being singletons. Worth noting for this clone: The antigen is unknown.

CDR3 length: 13 amino acids. The V gene lost 8 bases and the J gene lost 1 base, with 11 bases spanning the gap. Germline V gives CDR1 LGHNT, CDR2 FRNRAP. Broader study findings: Sharing across four donors was highest in naive CD4 (approximately 5%) and lowest in memory CD8 (0.4%).

Sequencing input: naive CD8+ T cells from PBMCs. The source of this sequence is a man between 18 and 29 years old in good health. Some clones in this sample may be carry-over from other donors' samples. The gene calls are TRBV12-5 and TRBJ1-1; D ambiguous. The CDR3 here is CASSGNGNTEAFF. The CDR3 DNA follows: TGTGCTAGTTCGGGAAATGGGAACACTGAAGCTTTCTTT.